This entry concerns a single T cell receptor (beta chain). The antigen is unknown. The V gene lost 6 bases and the J gene lost 4 bases, with 23 bases spanning the gap. CDR3 length equals 17 residues. Germline CDR1 is SNHLY and CDR2 is FYNNEI. One entry per CDR3 protein, called by TCRdb with MiXCR from the reads. The sample has hundreds of thousands of distinct CDR3 sequences, around 11% seen once. The source of the sample is a study of T cell repertoires in cytomegalovirus infection. General study results and limits: HLA-C-restricted CMV clonotypes gave the most frequent clonotype in two of eight donors. Carriers of CMV plus the relevant HLA were identified by cumulative public TCR beta family frequency.

This receptor was identified in a human donor in good health (CMV status not recorded). Some clones in this sample may be carry-over from other donors' samples. The chain employs TRBV2 and TRBJ2-3, with D tentatively TRBD1 or TRBD2 (5 bases each). Sequencing was carried out using PBMCs. This chain's CDR3 is CASRGSRDPAGADTQYF. The DNA for the CDR3 is TGTGCCAGCAGGGGCTCCCGGGACCCAGCCGGCGCAGATACGCAGTATTTT.